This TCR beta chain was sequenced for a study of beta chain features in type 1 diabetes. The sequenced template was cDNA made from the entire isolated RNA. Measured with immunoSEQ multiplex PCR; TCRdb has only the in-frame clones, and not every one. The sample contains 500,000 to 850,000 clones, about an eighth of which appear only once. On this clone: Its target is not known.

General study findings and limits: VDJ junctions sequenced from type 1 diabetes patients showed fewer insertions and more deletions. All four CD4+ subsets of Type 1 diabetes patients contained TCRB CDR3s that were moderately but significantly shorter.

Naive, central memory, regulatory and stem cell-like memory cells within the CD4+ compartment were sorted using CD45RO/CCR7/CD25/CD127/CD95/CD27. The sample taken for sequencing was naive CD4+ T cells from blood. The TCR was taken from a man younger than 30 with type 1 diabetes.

CDR3 coding DNA: TGTGCCTGGAGTCTAGCCCACGAGCAGTACTTC. This encodes CAWSLAHEQYF. The chain employs TRBV30 and TRBJ2-7; a weak D match, TRBD2 (5 bases). V dropped 2 bases and J dropped 5 bases, with 7 bases sitting between them. The germline CDR1 and CDR2 sequences are GTSNPN and SVGIG (reference sequence). The CDR3 has 11 residues.